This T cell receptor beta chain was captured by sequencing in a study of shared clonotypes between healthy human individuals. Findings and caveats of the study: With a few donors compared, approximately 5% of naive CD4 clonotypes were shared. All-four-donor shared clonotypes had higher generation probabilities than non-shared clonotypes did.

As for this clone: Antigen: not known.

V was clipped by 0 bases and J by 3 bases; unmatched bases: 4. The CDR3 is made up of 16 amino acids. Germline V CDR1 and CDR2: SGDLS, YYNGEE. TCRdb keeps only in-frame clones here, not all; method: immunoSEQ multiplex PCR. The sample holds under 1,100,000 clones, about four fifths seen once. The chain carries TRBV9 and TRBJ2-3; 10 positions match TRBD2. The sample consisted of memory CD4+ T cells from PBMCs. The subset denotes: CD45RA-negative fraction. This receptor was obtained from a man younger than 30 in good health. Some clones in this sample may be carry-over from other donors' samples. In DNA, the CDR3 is TGTGCCAGCAGCGTAGGGAGCGGGAGGGGGACAGATACGCAGTATTTT. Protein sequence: CASSVGSGRGTDTQYF.